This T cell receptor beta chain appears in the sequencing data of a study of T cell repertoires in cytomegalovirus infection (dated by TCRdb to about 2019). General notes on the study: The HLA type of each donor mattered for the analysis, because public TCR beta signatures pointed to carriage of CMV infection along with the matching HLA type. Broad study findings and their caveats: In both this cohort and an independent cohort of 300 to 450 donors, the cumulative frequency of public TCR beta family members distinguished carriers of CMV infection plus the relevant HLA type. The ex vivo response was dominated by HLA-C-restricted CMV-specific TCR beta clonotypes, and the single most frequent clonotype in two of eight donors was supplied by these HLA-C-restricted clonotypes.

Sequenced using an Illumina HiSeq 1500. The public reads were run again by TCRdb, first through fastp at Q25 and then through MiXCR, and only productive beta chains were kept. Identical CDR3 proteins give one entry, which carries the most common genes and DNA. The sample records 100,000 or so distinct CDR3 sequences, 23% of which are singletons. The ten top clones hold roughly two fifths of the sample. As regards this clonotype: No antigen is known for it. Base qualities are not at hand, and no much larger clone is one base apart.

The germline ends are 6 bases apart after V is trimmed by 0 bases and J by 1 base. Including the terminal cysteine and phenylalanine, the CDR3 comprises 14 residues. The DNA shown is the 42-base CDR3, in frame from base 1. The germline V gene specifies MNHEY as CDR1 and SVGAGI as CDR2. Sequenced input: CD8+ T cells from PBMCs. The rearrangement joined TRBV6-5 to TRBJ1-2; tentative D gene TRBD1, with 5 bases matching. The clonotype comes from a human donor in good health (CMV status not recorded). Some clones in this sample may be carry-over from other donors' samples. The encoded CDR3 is CASSYSGGNYGYTF. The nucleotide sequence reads TGTGCCAGCAGTTACTCCGGGGGTAACTATGGCTACACCTTC.